Shown below are 2 T cell receptor beta chains from a single sample sequenced in a study of molecular identifiers for immune sequencing clone quantification. TCRdb fed the PCR reads into MiXCR, producing one record per CDR3 protein. The table records around 460,000 distinct CDR3 sequences, about 25% of them present only once. Sequences were obtained from naive CD8+ T cells from blood, with Jurkat cell RNA spiked in. The subset denotes: FACS-sorted CD8+CD4-CCR7+CD45RA+ naive T cells. These receptors were taken from a human donor in good health. Some libraries in this study had Jurkat cell RNA spiked in.

This clonotype was seen a handful of times. The chain links TRBV29-1 to TRBJ2-1; D not resolved. Germline V gene lookup returns CDR1 SQVTM and CDR2 ANQGSEA. The V gene lost 5 bases and the J gene lost 5 bases, with 22 bases spanning the gap. The CDR3 runs to 16 residues. The CDR3 loop is CSVPKKGGPRDNEQFF. The CDR3 coding sequence is TGCAGCGTTCCCAAAAAAGGTGGTCCAAGGGACAATGAGCAGTTCTTC.

This clonotype was seen at least ten times. The chain links TRBV2 to TRBJ1-4; D gene unclear. CDR1 is SNHLY and CDR2 is FYNNEI in the germline V gene. Trimming stripped 2 bases from V and 8 bases from J, with 6 bases between. CDR3 length: 12 residues. DNA for the CDR3: TGTGCCAGCAGTGAATTTTCGGAAAAACTGTTTTTT. As protein: CASSEFSEKLFF.